This T cell receptor beta chain appears in the sequencing data of a study of identical twins. TCRdb re-derived calls from the 5' RACE reads in MiXCR, one entry per CDR3 protein. The sample carries hundreds of thousands of distinct CDR3 sequences, more than 9% recorded once. The CDR3 length is 16 residues. Germline CDR1 is LNHNV and CDR2 is YYDKDF (reference sequence). The V end was cut by 1 base, the J end by 5 bases, with 17 bases between. Separately, the same data were catalogued under a study of yellow fever vaccine responses in identical twins.

This clonotype originated in a woman aged 18-29 years in good health. The sample taken for sequencing was PBMCs. The V gene is TRBV15, the J gene TRBJ2-5, with D perhaps matching TRBD2 (5 bases). CDR3 region: CATSRGKTTLGETQYF. DNA for the CDR3: TGTGCCACCAGCAGAGGAAAGACTACCCTGGGTGAGACCCAGTACTTC. Together with reference TRBV15 and TRBJ2-5, the CDR3 gives the full variable domain: DAMVIQNPRYQVTQFGKPVTLSCSQTLNHNVMYWYQQKSSQAPKLLFHYYDKDFNNEADTPDNFQSRRPNTSFCFLDIRSPGLGDTAMYLCATSRGKTTLGETQYFGPGTRLLVL.